Shown below are 18 T cell receptor beta chains from a single sample sequenced in a study of shared clonotypes between healthy human individuals. Repertoires were generated with immunoSEQ multiplex PCR, while TCRdb's copy carries only in-frame clones and drops some. The sample shows 2 million to 3 million clones, 93% of them seen only once. Sequences were obtained from naive CD4+ T cells from PBMCs. The subset: CD45RA+ positively selected. Receptor source: a young man in good health. Some clones in this sample may be carry-over from other donors' samples.

This sequence joins TRBV7-2 and TRBJ2-7; D is perhaps TRBD2 (6 bases). The CDR3 runs 15 residues. V gave up 3 bases and J gave up 1 base, with 13 bases separating them. Germline values: CDR1 SGHTA, CDR2 FQGNSA. The CDR3 DNA reads TGTGCCAGCAGCTTTAAGGGACTCGCTTCCTACGAGCAGTACTTC. The encoded protein is CASSFKGLASYEQYF.

The rearrangement uses TRBV5-1 and TRBJ2-2, with D possibly called TRBD1 or TRBD2 (5 bases each). Trimming pared 0 bases from V and 6 bases from J, leaving 12 bases between. This CDR3 has 15 amino acids. Germline V gene sequence: CDR1 SGHRS, CDR2 YFSETQ. The CDR3 region is CASSLASGLAGELFF. In DNA form, the CDR3 reads TGCGCCAGCAGCTTGGCATCGGGGCTCGCCGGGGAGCTGTTTTTT.

The chain uses TRBV6-1 and TRBJ2-7, with D unclear. Trimming pared 6 bases from V and 5 bases from J, leaving 14 bases between. In germline, CDR1 is MNHNS, CDR2 SASEGT. The CDR3 length is 13 residues. The CDR3 region has the DNA TGTGCCAGCAGGGCCCTCCCCCGCGACGAGCAGTACTTC. Its protein product is CASRALPRDEQYF.

The chain carries TRBV5-1 and TRBJ1-5; D might be TRBD1 (6 bases). V was cut by 4 bases and J by 5 bases, with 13 bases left in between. Germline CDR1 reads SGHRS; CDR2 reads YFSETQ. This CDR3 is 14 amino acids long. The CDR3 sequence: CASSETGWDQPQHF. The CDR3 DNA sequence: TGCGCCAGCAGCGAAACAGGGTGGGATCAGCCCCAGCATTTT. Based on the CDR3 plus reference TRBV5-1 and TRBJ1-5, the full variable domain is KAGVTQTPRYLIKTRGQQVTLSCSPISGHRSVSWYQQTPGQGLQFLFEYFSETQRNKGNFPGRFSGRQFSNSRSEMNVSTLELGDSALYLCASSETGWDQPQHFGDGTRLSIL.

This chain uses TRBV9 with TRBJ2-3; weak D call: TRBD2 (6 bases). This CDR3 is built from 16 residues. The V gene lost 4 bases and the J gene lost 3 bases, with 18 bases spanning the gap. In germline, CDR1 is SGDLS, CDR2 YYNGEE. Here the CDR3 DNA reads TGTGCCAGCAGCATACAAGCCGGGAGCCCGACAGATACGCAGTATTTT. It yields the protein CASSIQAGSPTDTQYF.

V usage is TRBV15 and J usage is TRBJ2-7; D might be TRBD1 or TRBD2, each matching 5 bases. The CDR3 has 14 amino acids. V was shortened by 5 bases and J by 2 bases, with 13 bases between the two germline ends. Per germline, CDR1 LNHNV and CDR2 YYDKDF (reference sequence). CDR3 DNA: TGTGCCACCAGCTTCCGGGACGGGACCTACGAGCAGTACTTC. Amino acids: CATSFRDGTYEQYF.

This chain links TRBV5-1 with TRBJ2-1, with TRBD1 identical over 8 bases. This CDR3 comprises 16 residues. In germline, CDR1 is SGHRS, CDR2 YFSETQ. V shed 0 bases and J 8 bases; nucleotides not matched to a gene: 10. The CDR3 coding sequence is TGCGCCAGCAGCTTGGCCGGGCAGGGGGCCTCGGATGAGCAGTTCTTC. This codes for CASSLAGQGASDEQFF.

The V call is TRBV7-2, the J call TRBJ1-5; TRBD1 matches 7 bases. The V gene's germline CDR1 is SGHTA and CDR2 FQGNSA. Losses at the gene ends were 4 bases for V and 7 bases for J; bases not matched to a gene: 7. The CDR3 has 14 residues. In DNA form, the CDR3 reads TGTGCCAGCAGCTCTCCAGGGGGAGGACAGCCCCAGCATTTT. Encoded protein: CASSSPGGGQPQHF.

This clone was picked up one time. The chain recombines TRBV19 with TRBJ2-7; TRBD1 matches 7 bases. The junction had 10 bases not matched to a gene; V was cut back by 6 bases and J by 2 bases. Germline V gives CDR1 LNHDA, CDR2 SQIVND (reference sequence). This CDR3 spans 15 amino acids. CDR3 residues: CASRERGDRTYEQYF. The CDR3 bases are TGTGCCAGTAGGGAGAGAGGGGACAGAACCTACGAGCAGTACTTC.

This chain connects TRBV28 to TRBJ2-7, with D hard to call. The germline gives CDR1 MDHEN, CDR2 SYDVKM. The CDR3 spans 15 residues. V shed 1 base and J shed 0 bases, with 10 bases lying between them. The CDR3 bases are TGTGCCAGCAGTTTATTGGGCAGTAGCTCCTACGAGCAGTACTTC. Its protein product is CASSLLGSSSYEQYF. Looking up the rest from reference TRBV28 and TRBJ2-7 gives the full variable domain: DVKVTQSSRYLVKRTGEKVFLECVQDMDHENMFWYRQDPGLGLRLIYFSYDVKMKEKGDIPEGYSVSREKKERFSLILESASTNQTSMYLCASSLLGSSSYEQYFGPGTRLTVT.

The gene calls are TRBV28 and TRBJ2-2; D unresolved. The germline V gene encodes CDR1 MDHEN and CDR2 SYDVKM. CDR3 length: 12 residues. Trimming stripped 7 bases from V and 3 bases from J, with 6 bases between. The CDR3 DNA reads TGTGCCAGCACTGTCGACACCGGGGAGCTGTTTTTT. Translated: CASTVDTGELFF.

The chain joins TRBV7-9 to TRBJ1-6; D is undetermined. The germline gives CDR1 SEHNR, CDR2 FQNEAQ (reference sequence). The V gene lost 6 bases and the J gene lost 9 bases, with 15 bases spanning the gap. The CDR3 covers 14 residues. The CDR3 here is CASRYDELGSPLHF. In nucleotides, the CDR3 is TGTGCCAGCAGATACGACGAGCTTGGTTCACCCCTCCACTTT.

The rearrangement joins TRBV2 to TRBJ1-4, with TRBD1 matching over 10 bases. Looked up from germline, CDR1 is SNHLY and CDR2 is FYNNEI. The CDR3 contains 16 residues. The V and J ends lost 4 bases and 6 bases, in that order; junction bases with no gene match: 8. CDR3 in DNA: TGTGCCAGCAGTGGTGGGCGGACAGGGGGTGATGAAAAACTGTTTTTT. It specifies CASSGGRTGGDEKLFF.

The V and J genes are TRBV28 and TRBJ2-5; D tentatively fits TRBD1 or TRBD2 (5 bases each). The CDR3 covers 14 residues. The V gene lost 7 bases and the J gene lost 4 bases, with 16 bases spanning the gap. Germline V gives CDR1 MDHEN, CDR2 SYDVKM. The CDR3: CASTYGIGTETQYF. As DNA, the CDR3 is TGTGCCAGCACCTATGGCATAGGGACAGAGACCCAGTACTTC.

This clone turned up a few times. This sample includes further DNA sequences coding for the same CDR3. The DNA of the CDR3 is TGCGCCAGCAGACTGAACACTGAAGCTTTCTTT. As protein: CASRLNTEAFF. V gene TRBV5-1 combines with J gene TRBJ1-1; D call uncertain. CDR3 length equals 11 residues. The germline V gene has CDR1 SGHRS and CDR2 YFSETQ. Between the trimmed V and J ends, which lost 5 bases and 0 bases, there was a span of 2 bases.

The chain recombines TRBV27 with TRBJ2-1; 14 nucleotides line up with TRBD2. The germline gives CDR1 MNHEY, CDR2 SMNVEV (reference sequence). V was pared by 6 bases and J by 9 bases, with 10 bases of the junction left unmatched. The CDR3 length is 16 residues. Written as DNA, the CDR3 is TGTGCCAGCAGCCCGCCGGGACTAGCGGGAGTAGGTGAGCAGTTCTTC. Its translation: CASSPPGLAGVGEQFF.

Points on this clone: Other DNA sequences from this sample encode an identical CDR3 as well. The CDR3 loop is CSVLGETQYF. The CDR3 nucleotides are TGCAGCGTTCTGGGGGAGACCCAGTACTTC. The chain links TRBV29-1 to TRBJ2-5; D call uncertain. The germline V and J ends were trimmed by 5 bases and 5 bases, with 6 bases remaining between them. CDR3 size: 10 residues. Germline V gene data show CDR1 as SQVTM and CDR2 as ANQGSEA. The entire variable domain, with the rest obtained from reference TRBV29-1 and TRBJ2-5, is as follows: SAVISQKPSRDICQRGTSLTIQCQVDSQVTMMFWYRQQPGQSLTLIATANQGSEATYESGFVIDKFPISRPNLTFSTLTVSNMSPEDSSIYLCSVLGETQYFGPGTRLLVL.

This chain links TRBV4-2 with TRBJ1-1; D ambiguous. V was shortened by 1 base and J by 3 bases, with 9 bases between the two germline ends. The CDR3 runs to 14 residues. CDR1 is LGHNA and CDR2 is YNFKEQ in the germline V gene. CDR3 amino acids: CASSQVGGYTEAFF. The CDR3 DNA reads as TGTGCCAGCAGCCAAGTAGGAGGATACACTGAAGCTTTCTTT.